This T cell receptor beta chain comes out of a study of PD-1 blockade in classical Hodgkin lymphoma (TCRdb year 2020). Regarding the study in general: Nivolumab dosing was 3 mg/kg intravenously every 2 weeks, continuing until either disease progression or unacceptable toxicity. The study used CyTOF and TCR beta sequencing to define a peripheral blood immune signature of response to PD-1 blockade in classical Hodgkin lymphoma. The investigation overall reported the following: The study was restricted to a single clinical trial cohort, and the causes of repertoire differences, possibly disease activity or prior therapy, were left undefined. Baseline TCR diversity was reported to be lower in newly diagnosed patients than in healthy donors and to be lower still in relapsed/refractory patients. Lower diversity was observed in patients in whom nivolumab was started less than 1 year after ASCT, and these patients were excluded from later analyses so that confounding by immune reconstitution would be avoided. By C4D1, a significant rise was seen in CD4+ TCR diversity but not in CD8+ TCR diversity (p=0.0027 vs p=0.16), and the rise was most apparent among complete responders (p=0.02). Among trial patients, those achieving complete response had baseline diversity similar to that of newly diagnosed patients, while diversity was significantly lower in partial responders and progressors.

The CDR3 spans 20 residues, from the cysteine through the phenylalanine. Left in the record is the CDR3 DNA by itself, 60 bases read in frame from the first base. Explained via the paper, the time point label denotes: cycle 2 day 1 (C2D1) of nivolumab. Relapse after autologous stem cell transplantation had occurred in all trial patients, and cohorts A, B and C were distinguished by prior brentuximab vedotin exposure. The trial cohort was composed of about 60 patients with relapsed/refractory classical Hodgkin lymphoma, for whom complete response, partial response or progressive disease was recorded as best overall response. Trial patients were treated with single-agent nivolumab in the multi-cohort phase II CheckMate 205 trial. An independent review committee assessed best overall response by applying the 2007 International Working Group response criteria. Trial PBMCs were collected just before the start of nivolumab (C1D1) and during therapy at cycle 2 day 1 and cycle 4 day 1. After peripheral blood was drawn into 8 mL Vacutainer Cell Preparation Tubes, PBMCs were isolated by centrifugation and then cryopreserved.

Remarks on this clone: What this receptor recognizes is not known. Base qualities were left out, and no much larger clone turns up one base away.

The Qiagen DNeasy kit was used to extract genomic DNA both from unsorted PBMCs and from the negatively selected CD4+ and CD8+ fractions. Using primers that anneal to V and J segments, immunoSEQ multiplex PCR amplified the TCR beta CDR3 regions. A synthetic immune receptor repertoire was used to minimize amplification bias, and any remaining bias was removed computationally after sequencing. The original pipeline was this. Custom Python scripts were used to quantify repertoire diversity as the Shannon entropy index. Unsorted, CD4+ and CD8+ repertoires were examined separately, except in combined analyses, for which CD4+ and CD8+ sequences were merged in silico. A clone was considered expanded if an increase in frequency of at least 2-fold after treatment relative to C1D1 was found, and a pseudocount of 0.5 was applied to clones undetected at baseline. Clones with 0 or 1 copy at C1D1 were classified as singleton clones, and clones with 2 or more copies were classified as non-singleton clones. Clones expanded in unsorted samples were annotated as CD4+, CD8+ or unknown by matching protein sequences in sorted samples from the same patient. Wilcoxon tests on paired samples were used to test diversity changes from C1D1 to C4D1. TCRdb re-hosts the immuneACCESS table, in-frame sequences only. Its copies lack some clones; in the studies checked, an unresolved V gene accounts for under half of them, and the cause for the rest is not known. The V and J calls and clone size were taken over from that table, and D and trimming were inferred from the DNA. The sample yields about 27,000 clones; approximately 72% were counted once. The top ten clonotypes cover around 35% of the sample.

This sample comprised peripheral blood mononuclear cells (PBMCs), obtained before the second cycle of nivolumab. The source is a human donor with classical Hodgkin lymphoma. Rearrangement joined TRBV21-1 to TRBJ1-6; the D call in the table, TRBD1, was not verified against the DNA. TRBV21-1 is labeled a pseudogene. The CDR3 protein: CASSKEDRGGEVSYNSPLHF. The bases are TGTGCCAGCAGCAAAGAGGACAGGGGCGGGGAAGTATCCTATAATTCACCCCTCCACTTT.